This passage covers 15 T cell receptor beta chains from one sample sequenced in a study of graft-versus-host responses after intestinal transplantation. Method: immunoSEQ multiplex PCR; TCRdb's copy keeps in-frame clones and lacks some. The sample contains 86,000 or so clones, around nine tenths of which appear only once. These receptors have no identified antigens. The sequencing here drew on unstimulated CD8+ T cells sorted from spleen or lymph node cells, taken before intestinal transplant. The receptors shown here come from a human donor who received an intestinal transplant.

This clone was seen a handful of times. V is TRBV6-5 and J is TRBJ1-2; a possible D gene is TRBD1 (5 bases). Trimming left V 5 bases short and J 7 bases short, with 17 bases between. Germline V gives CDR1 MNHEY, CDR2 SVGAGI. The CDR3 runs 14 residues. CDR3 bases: TGTGCCAGCAGTGAAGGGGCCGAGGTGGGTGGCTACACCTTC. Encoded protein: CASSEGAEVGGYTF.

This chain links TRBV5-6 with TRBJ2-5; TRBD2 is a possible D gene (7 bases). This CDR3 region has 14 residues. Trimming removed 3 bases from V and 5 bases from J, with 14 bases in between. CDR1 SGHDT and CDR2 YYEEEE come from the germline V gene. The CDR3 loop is CASSWGGLAETQYF. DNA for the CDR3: TGTGCCAGCAGCTGGGGGGGCCTCGCGGAGACCCAGTACTTC.

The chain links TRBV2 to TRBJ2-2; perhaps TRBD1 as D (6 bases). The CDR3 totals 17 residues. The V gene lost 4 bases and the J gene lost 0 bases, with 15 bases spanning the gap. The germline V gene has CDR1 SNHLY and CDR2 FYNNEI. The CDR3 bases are TGTGCCAGCAGTGCCCCCAAGGACAGCGCGAACACCGGGGAGCTGTTTTTT. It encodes CASSAPKDSANTGELFF.

The CDR3 is CASSRTSVWEGVITGELFF. The CDR3 DNA is TGTGCCAGCAGCAGGACTAGCGTCTGGGAGGGGGTTATCACCGGGGAGCTGTTTTTT. The rearrangement uses TRBV5-6 and TRBJ2-2; 9 bases agree with TRBD2. CDR1 SGHDT and CDR2 YYEEEE come from the germline V gene. Trimming cost V 4 bases and J 4 bases; bases outside gene matches: 17. CDR3 length: 19 residues.

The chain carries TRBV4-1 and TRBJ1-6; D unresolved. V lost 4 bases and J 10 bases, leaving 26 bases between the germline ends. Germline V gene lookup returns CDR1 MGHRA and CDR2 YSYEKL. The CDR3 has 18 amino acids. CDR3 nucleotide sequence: TGCGCCAGCAGCCTCGCCGGGGAGGGAGGGTATTACGGCTCACCCCTCCACTTT. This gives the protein CASSLAGEGGYYGSPLHF.

The CDR3 sequence is CASSSPADTQYF. CDR3 bases: TGTGCCAGCAGTTCCCCCGCAGATACGCAGTATTTT. J is TRBJ2-3 and V is TRBV13; D unclear. The V end was cut by 6 bases, the J end by 4 bases, with 8 bases between. CDR1 PRHDT and CDR2 FYEKMQ come from the germline V gene (reference sequence). The CDR3 totals 12 residues.

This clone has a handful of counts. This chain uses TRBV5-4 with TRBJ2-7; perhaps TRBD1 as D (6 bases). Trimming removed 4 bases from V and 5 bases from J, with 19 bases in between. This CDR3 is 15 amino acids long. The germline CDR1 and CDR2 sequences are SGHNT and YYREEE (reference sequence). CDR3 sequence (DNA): TGTGCCAGCAGCCATACAGGGTACCCCCCAAACGAGCAGTACTTC. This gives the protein CASSHTGYPPNEQYF.

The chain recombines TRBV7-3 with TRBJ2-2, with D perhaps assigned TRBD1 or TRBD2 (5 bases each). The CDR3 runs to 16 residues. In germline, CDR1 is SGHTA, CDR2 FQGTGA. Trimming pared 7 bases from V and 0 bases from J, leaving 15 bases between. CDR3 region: CASNSGQGANTGELFF. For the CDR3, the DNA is TGTGCCAGCAACTCGGGGCAGGGAGCGAACACCGGGGAGCTGTTTTTT.

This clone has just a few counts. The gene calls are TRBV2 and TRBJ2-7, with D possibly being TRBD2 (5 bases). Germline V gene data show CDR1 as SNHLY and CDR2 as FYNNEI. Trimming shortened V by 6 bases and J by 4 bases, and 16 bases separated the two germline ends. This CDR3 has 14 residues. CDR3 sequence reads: CASSGLAYGYEQYF. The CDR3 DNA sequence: TGTGCCAGCAGCGGACTGGCCTATGGATACGAGCAGTACTTC.

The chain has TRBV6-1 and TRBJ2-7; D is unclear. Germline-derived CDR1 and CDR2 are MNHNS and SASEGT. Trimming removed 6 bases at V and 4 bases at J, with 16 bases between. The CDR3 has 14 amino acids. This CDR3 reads CASRAPRTLYEQYF. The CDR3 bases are TGTGCCAGCAGGGCCCCGCGGACGTTGTACGAGCAGTACTTC.

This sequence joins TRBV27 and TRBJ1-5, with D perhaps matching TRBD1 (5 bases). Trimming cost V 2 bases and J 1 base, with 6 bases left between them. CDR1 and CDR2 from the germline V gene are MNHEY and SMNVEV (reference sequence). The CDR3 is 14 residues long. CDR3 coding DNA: TGTGCCAGCAGTTTAGGGGGAAGCAATCAGCCCCAGCATTTT. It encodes CASSLGGSNQPQHF.

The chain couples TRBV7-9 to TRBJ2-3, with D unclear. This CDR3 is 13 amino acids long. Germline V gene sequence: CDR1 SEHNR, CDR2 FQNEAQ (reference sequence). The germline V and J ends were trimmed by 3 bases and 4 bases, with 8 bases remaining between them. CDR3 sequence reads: CASSFFGADTQYF. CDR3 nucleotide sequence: TGTGCCAGCAGCTTCTTTGGGGCAGATACGCAGTATTTT.

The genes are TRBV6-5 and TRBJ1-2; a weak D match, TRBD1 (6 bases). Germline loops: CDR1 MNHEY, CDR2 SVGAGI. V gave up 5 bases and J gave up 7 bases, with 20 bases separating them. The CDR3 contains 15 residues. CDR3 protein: CASSRRGDSGSGYTF. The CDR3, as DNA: TGTGCCAGCAGTCGAAGGGGGGATAGCGGTAGTGGCTACACCTTC.

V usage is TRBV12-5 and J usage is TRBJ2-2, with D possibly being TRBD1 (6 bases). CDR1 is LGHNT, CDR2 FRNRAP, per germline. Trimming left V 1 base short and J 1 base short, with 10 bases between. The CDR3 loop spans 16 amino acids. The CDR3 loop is CASGLAGQLNTGELFF. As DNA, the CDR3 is TGTGCTAGTGGTTTGGCGGGACAACTGAACACCGGGGAGCTGTTTTTT.

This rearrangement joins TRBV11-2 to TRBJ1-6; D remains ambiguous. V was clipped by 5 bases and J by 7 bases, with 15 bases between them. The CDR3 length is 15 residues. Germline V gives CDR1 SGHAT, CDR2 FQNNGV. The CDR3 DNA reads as TGTGCCAGCAGCCCACCCCAGGTTGGCAATTCACCCCTCCACTTT. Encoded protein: CASSPPQVGNSPLHF. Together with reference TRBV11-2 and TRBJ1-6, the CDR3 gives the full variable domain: EAGVAQSPRYKIIEKRQSVAFWCNPISGHATLYWYQQILGQGPKLLIQFQNNGVVDDSQLPKDRFSAERLKGVDSTLKIQPAKLEDSAVYLCASSPPQVGNSPLHFGNGTRLTVT.